The 21 T cell receptor beta chains given below trace back to one sample, sequenced in a study of CD8 T cells in ankylosing spondylitis (dated by TCRdb to about 2017). Libraries were prepared through 5' RACE. Data came from an Illumina HiSeq 2500. TCRdb redid the processing of the public reads, applying fastp at Q25 and MiXCR, and retained in-frame beta chains. Rows with a matching CDR3 protein are joined into one entry that keeps the most common DNA and genes. The sample contains 200,000 to 250,000 distinct CDR3 sequences, 10% of them found a single time. Of the sample, roughly a fifth is held by the ten largest clones. The sequencing input was blood, either unsorted or a sorted T cell fraction (not recorded which). Receptors originate from a male donor with ankylosing spondylitis or in good health (not recorded which).

A note on this clonotype: A much larger clone differs from this one at a single base, so this may be a read error. The rearrangement joins TRBV27 to TRBJ2-5, with no clear D. Germline lookup yields CDR1 MNHEY and CDR2 SMNVEV (reference sequence). The length of the CDR3 is 14 residues. V lost 8 bases to trimming and J lost 2 bases, with 15 bases between them. The CDR3 loop reads CASCKTGRQETQYF. The CDR3 region has the DNA TGTGCCAGCTGTAAAACGGGCCGGCAAGAGACCCAGTACTTC.

In its sample, this clonotype was seen many times. The rearrangement joins TRBV5-5 to TRBJ1-4, with 8 bases fitting TRBD1. CDR1 and CDR2 from the germline V gene are SGHKS and YYEKEE (reference sequence). The ends lost 1 base at V and 9 bases at J; junction bases unmatched: 8. This CDR3 has 15 amino acids. The CDR3 protein is CASSLSRQGSQKLFF. The CDR3 DNA reads TGTGCCAGCAGCTTGTCCCGACAGGGGTCACAAAAACTGTTTTTT.

This clonotype was found many times. The chain joins TRBV5-1 to TRBJ2-2; no firm D call. V lost 2 bases and J 1 base, leaving 3 bases between the germline ends. This CDR3 is 13 amino acids long. CDR1 is SGHRS, CDR2 YFSETQ, per germline. For the CDR3, the DNA is TGCGCCAGCAGCTTAAAGAACACCGGGGAGCTGTTTTTT. Translated, it gives CASSLKNTGELFF.

The chain uses TRBV19 and TRBJ2-5, with 9 bases that match TRBD1. Germline CDR1 LNHDA, CDR2 SQIVND (reference sequence). Unmatched junction bases numbered 5, after V lost 1 base and J lost 2 bases. CDR3 length: 16 residues. The CDR3 region is CASSIVADRGQETQYF. The CDR3 DNA follows: TGTGCCAGTAGTATAGTAGCGGACAGGGGACAAGAGACCCAGTACTTC.

This clonotype came up many times. The chain carries TRBV5-6 and TRBJ2-5; possibly TRBD1 or TRBD2 for D (6 bases each). V lost 0 bases and J lost 2, with 14 bases in between. The CDR3 runs 16 residues. Germline V gives CDR1 SGHDT, CDR2 YYEEEE. This CDR3 reads CASSLVSGALQETQYF. The CDR3 bases are TGTGCCAGCAGCTTGGTATCGGGGGCGCTACAAGAGACCCAGTACTTC.

In this sample, this clonotype turned up many times. The chain joins TRBV5-1 to TRBJ2-3; D not certain. This CDR3 contains 15 residues. The germline CDR1 and CDR2 sequences are SGHRS and YFSETQ. V shed 1 base and J shed 0 bases, with 9 bases lying between them. The CDR3 region has the DNA TGCGCCAGCAGCTTGCCAGAGACTAGCACAGATACGCAGTATTTT. Translation: CASSLPETSTDTQYF.

The chain uses TRBV2 and TRBJ2-3; TRBD1 agrees at 10 bases. Germline V lookup: CDR1 SNHLY, CDR2 FYNNEI. CDR3 length: 15 residues. J lost 6 bases, V lost 6 bases, and 9 bases had no gene match. CDR3 coding DNA: TGTGCCAGCAGCTCTCAGGGACAGGGGAAGGATACGCAGTATTTT. It codes for CASSSQGQGKDTQYF.

This clonotype was observed a handful of times. The chain recombines TRBV9 with TRBJ2-2, with 8 nucleotides matching TRBD2. Germline CDR1 SGDLS, CDR2 YYNGEE. The CDR3 spans 17 residues. The ends lost 0 bases at V and 1 base at J; junction bases unmatched: 5. For the CDR3, the DNA is TGTGCCAGCAGCGTAGAGGCGGGGGGATGGAACACCGGGGAGCTGTTTTTT. The encoded protein is CASSVEAGGWNTGELFF.

This clonotype showed up many times. This chain links TRBV12-3 or TRBV12-4 with TRBJ2-1; possibly TRBD2 for D (6 bases). The CDR3 runs to 14 residues. The V end was cut by 4 bases, the J end by 7 bases, with 14 bases between. The CDR3 nucleotides are TGTGCCAGCAGTTCGGCAGTCGCGGGGAATGAGCAGTTCTTC. Translating gives CASSSAVAGNEQFF.

This CDR3 is CASSPPGRPGKLFF. The CDR3 nucleotides are TGTGCCAGCAGTCCCCCAGGACGGCCAGGAAAACTGTTTTTT. The chain uses TRBV28 and TRBJ1-4; the D is unclear. The CDR3 runs to 14 residues. Germline V gives CDR1 MDHEN, CDR2 SYDVKM. Trimming pared 5 bases from V and 10 bases from J, leaving 17 bases between.

This clonotype was picked up many times. This sequence joins TRBV12-3 or TRBV12-4 and TRBJ2-7; 9 bases match TRBD1. The CDR3 length is 14 residues. The ends lost 5 bases at V and 4 bases at J; junction bases unmatched: 6. CDR3 DNA: TGTGCCAGCAGTCCCACAGGGGGCCTGTACGAGCAGTACTTC. Translated, it gives CASSPTGGLYEQYF.

This clonotype showed up many times. The chain carries TRBV5-1 and TRBJ1-6; D perhaps matches TRBD1 (6 bases). The V gene's germline CDR1 is SGHRS and CDR2 YFSETQ. Trimming left V 6 bases short and J 7 bases short, with 14 bases between. The CDR3 extends over 14 amino acids. The CDR3 reads CASTLSGANSPLHF. The CDR3 region has the DNA TGCGCCAGCACCCTCTCAGGGGCCAATTCACCCCTCCACTTT.

There are many counts of this clonotype. The CDR3 DNA follows: TGCAGTGCCCGACGGACAGGGAGCACAGATACGCAGTATTTT. Its protein is CSARRTGSTDTQYF. The V gene is TRBV20-1, the J gene TRBJ2-3; TRBD1 matches 8 bases. This CDR3 is 14 amino acids long. Losses at the gene ends were 6 bases for V and 0 bases for J; bases not matched to a gene: 5. Germline V gene data show CDR1 as DFQATT and CDR2 as SNEGSKA (reference sequence).

J is TRBJ2-3 and V is TRBV20-1; D unresolved. This CDR3 is 13 amino acids long. The germline gives CDR1 DFQATT, CDR2 SNEGSKA (reference sequence). Trimming left V 2 bases short and J 2 bases short, with 8 bases between. For the CDR3, the DNA is TGCAGTGCTAGAAGTAGTCCCACAGATACGCAGTATTTT. Translation: CSARSSPTDTQYF.

This clonotype has ten or more counts. V usage is TRBV11-1 and J usage is TRBJ2-3; 10 positions match TRBD2. The junction had 11 bases not matched to a gene; V was cut back by 0 bases and J by 5 bases. Germline V gene lookup returns CDR1 SGHAT and CDR2 FQDESV (reference sequence). There are 18 residues in the CDR3. CDR3: CASSLAIPGTSARDTQYF. CDR3 nucleotides: TGTGCCAGCAGCTTAGCTATTCCCGGGACTAGCGCACGAGATACGCAGTATTTT.

The table lists this clonotype with many counts. The genes are TRBV5-1 and TRBJ1-6, with D uncertain. CDR1 and CDR2 from the germline V gene are SGHRS and YFSETQ. This CDR3 has 16 residues. V lost 0 bases and J 5 bases, leaving 12 bases between the germline ends. The CDR3 DNA reads TGCGCCAGCAGCTTGGGTTCCGGAGACCATAATTCACCCCTCCACTTT. The encoded protein is CASSLGSGDHNSPLHF.

The sample holds many counts of this clonotype. The rearrangement links TRBV20-1 to TRBJ2-1, with D perhaps matching TRBD1 or TRBD2 (5 bases each). V gave up 6 bases and J gave up 2 bases, with 26 bases separating them. The CDR3 loop spans 18 amino acids. Germline V gives CDR1 DFQATT, CDR2 SNEGSKA (reference sequence). The CDR3 sequence is CSAHNRGSGGSPYNEQFF. The CDR3 DNA sequence: TGCAGTGCCCATAACAGAGGGTCTGGGGGAAGCCCCTACAATGAGCAGTTCTTC.

The sample holds many counts of this clonotype. The gene calls are TRBV5-1 and TRBJ2-2, with D possibly called TRBD1 or TRBD2 (5 bases each). The germline V gene encodes CDR1 SGHRS and CDR2 YFSETQ. Trimming left V 1 base short and J 0 bases short, with 16 bases between. The CDR3 is 18 amino acids. The DNA of the CDR3 is TGCGCCAGCAGCTTGTGGGGGTTGAGTGGCGCGAACACCGGGGAGCTGTTTTTT. Translation: CASSLWGLSGANTGELFF.

This clonotype was found many times. J is TRBJ1-5 and V is TRBV24-1, with no clear D. From germline, CDR1 is KGHDR and CDR2 SFDVKD. This CDR3 contains 14 residues. V dropped 4 bases and J dropped 5 bases, with 11 bases sitting between them. CDR3 in amino acids: CATSEIKRDQPQHF. The CDR3, as DNA: TGTGCCACCAGTGAGATAAAGAGGGATCAGCCCCAGCATTTT.

This clonotype has at least ten counts. The CDR3 loop is CASSEGPNTEAFF. The CDR3 nucleotides are TGTGCCAGCAGTGAAGGTCCGAACACTGAAGCTTTCTTT. The chain couples TRBV6-1 to TRBJ1-1; D remains unclear. The CDR3 is 13 amino acids. The V gene's germline CDR1 is MNHNS and CDR2 SASEGT. The V end lost 1 base, the J end lost 1 base, and 4 bases lay between the germline ends.

This clonotype has more than one count but fewer than ten. The rearrangement links TRBV28 to TRBJ1-2; 8 bases agree with TRBD1. This CDR3 has 15 amino acids. Trimming removed 4 bases from V and 7 bases from J; junction bases left unmatched: 11. Germline values: CDR1 MDHEN, CDR2 SYDVKM. The CDR3 loop is CASSSPGTGPLGYTF. The DNA of the CDR3 is TGTGCCAGCAGTTCCCCCGGGACAGGCCCCCTTGGCTACACCTTC.